This record concerns one T cell receptor beta chain sequence. Its specificity is not known. This entry comes from a study of response to subunit inactivated influenza vaccine. The CDR3 has 15 amino acids. Germline assignment: CDR1 MNHGY and CDR2 SVAAGI. V gave up 9 bases and J gave up 0 bases, with 18 bases separating them. Study-wide findings and caveats: Authors suggested few new T cells are recruited by each seasonal influenza vaccination.

TCRdb re-analysed the RT-PCR reads in MiXCR, keeping a single row per CDR3 protein. The table records around 760,000 distinct CDR3 sequences, 11% to 15% of them present only once. This chain uses TRBV6-9 with TRBJ2-7; D not certain. This receptor was obtained from a man in his fifties who received an inactivated influenza vaccine. The sequencing here drew on PBMCs from blood, taken approximately 15 days before vaccination. The CDR3 DNA reads as TGTGCCAGTGGTAACGAGACTGAGCCCTCCTACGAGCAGTACTTC. Encoded protein: CASGNETEPSYEQYF.